This T cell receptor beta chain came from a study of cytomegalovirus exposure and HLA in healthy donors. Study details: An early data release held some 85 million unique TCRs from HLA-typed donors.

PCR amplification relied on 60 Vbeta primers (plus 13 Jbeta primers). Method: immunoSEQ multiplex PCR; TCRdb's copy keeps in-frame clones and lacks some. The table lists about 190,000 clones, roughly four fifths of them singletons, with roughly 0.75% in the top ten. The study sampled nominally healthy donors, though unrecorded immune exposures were likely. CDR3 size: 14 residues. V lost 2 bases to trimming and J lost 7 bases, with 12 bases between them. In germline, CDR1 is ENHRY, CDR2 SYGVKD. This TCR came from a woman aged 18-35 years in good health and CMV-seronegative. The sample comprised PBMCs. The rearrangement links TRBV10-3 to TRBJ2-1; possibly TRBD2 for D (5 bases). The CDR3 DNA sequence: TGTGCCATCAGTGAGAATGGACTGGATAATGAGCAGTTCTTC. Translation: CAISENGLDNEQFF.